Below, 17 T cell receptor beta chains from the same sample are listed, as sequenced in a study of early T cells in non-severe SARS-CoV-2 infection. MiXCR was run by TCRdb on the 5' RACE reads, yielding one entry per CDR3 protein. The sample holds some 23,000 distinct CDR3 sequences; approximately 5.1% are singletons and the top ten take approximately 6.6%. The sample comprised whole blood. The receptors stem from an adult who was a healthcare worker with PCR-confirmed SARS-CoV-2 infection or an uninfected control (not recorded which).

This clonotype was counted many times. The J gene is TRBJ2-7, the V gene TRBV7-2, with 10 nucleotides matching TRBD1. With V trimmed by 6 bases and J by 4 bases, 6 bases remained unmatched. Germline CDR1 SGHTA, CDR2 FQGNSA. This CDR3 is built from 14 residues. In DNA, the CDR3 is TGTGCCAGCAGTTATTGGACAGGGGGGTACGAGCAGTACTTC. This codes for CASSYWTGGYEQYF.

This clonotype was observed many times. The rearrangement joins TRBV24-1 to TRBJ2-7; either TRBD1 or TRBD2 may fit D (5 bases each). Trimming took off 4 bases at V and 3 bases at J, with 12 bases between the two ends. CDR3 length: 14 amino acids. The germline V gene encodes CDR1 KGHDR and CDR2 SFDVKD. As DNA, the CDR3 is TGTGCCACCAGTGAACTGGGGGACGACTACGAGCAGTACTTC. Amino acid sequence: CATSELGDDYEQYF.

This clonotype was counted a single time. The rearrangement joins TRBV10-3 to TRBJ2-2; D not certain. The CDR3 runs to 13 residues. Germline CDR1 ENHRY, CDR2 SYGVKD. V was shortened by 7 bases and J by 6 bases, with 12 bases between the two germline ends. The CDR3 DNA is TGTGCCATCAATCCGACCCCAGCCGGGGAGCTGTTTTTT. Translating it yields CAINPTPAGELFF.

This clonotype was counted at least ten times. The chain joins TRBV7-9 to TRBJ1-1, with 8 nucleotides matching TRBD1. The V and J ends lost 4 bases and 5 bases, in that order; junction bases with no gene match: 9. CDR1 is SEHNR, CDR2 FQNEAQ, per germline (reference sequence). CDR3 length equals 15 residues. Here the CDR3 reads CASSSTRDRSTEAFF. The CDR3, as DNA: TGTGCCAGCAGCTCTACTCGGGACAGGTCGACTGAAGCTTTCTTT.

This clonotype has at least ten counts. The rearrangement uses TRBV18 and TRBJ1-1; D gene uncertain. The CDR3 has 15 residues. The germline V gene encodes CDR1 KGHSH and CDR2 LQKENI. The V end was cut by 6 bases, the J end by 0 bases, with 14 bases between. CDR3 DNA sequence: TGTGCCAGCTCCCTTACACAGCTCATGAACACTGAAGCTTTCTTT. Amino acid sequence: CASSLTQLMNTEAFF.

This clonotype showed up many times. The rearrangement joins TRBV4-1 to TRBJ2-6, with D unclear. With 0 bases removed from V and 0 bases from J, the gap between germline ends came to 15 bases. CDR3 length: 19 amino acids. Germline CDR1 MGHRA, CDR2 YSYEKL. The CDR3 protein is CASSQDAERQSSGANVLTF. The CDR3 nucleotides are TGCGCCAGCAGCCAAGATGCCGAGCGTCAGAGCTCTGGGGCCAACGTCCTGACTTTC.

This clonotype has more than one count but fewer than ten. This chain uses TRBV5-4 with TRBJ2-6; TRBD1 or TRBD2 may be the D gene (6 bases each). The CDR3 is 16 residues long. Germline CDR1 and CDR2: SGHNT and YYREEE (reference sequence). Trimming left V 0 bases short and J 0 bases short, with 7 bases between. The CDR3, as DNA: TGTGCCAGCAGCTTGGGGGGGGCCTCTGGGGCCAACGTCCTGACTTTC. This translates into CASSLGGASGANVLTF.

This clonotype was counted ten times or more. The chain links TRBV5-1 to TRBJ2-5; the D gene is possibly TRBD1 (5 bases). Germline V CDR1 and CDR2: SGHRS, YFSETQ. Trimming removed 0 bases from V and 5 bases from J, with 11 bases in between. This CDR3 has 14 amino acids. This CDR3 reads CASSLEGAGETQYF. Written as DNA, the CDR3 is TGCGCCAGCAGCTTGGAAGGGGCCGGGGAGACCCAGTACTTC.

This clonotype came up many times. The rearrangement links TRBV20-1 to TRBJ1-3; D is uncertain. The CDR3 contains 12 residues. V was shortened by 5 bases and J by 3 bases, with 8 bases between the two germline ends. From germline, CDR1 is DFQATT and CDR2 SNEGSKA (reference sequence). CDR3 sequence: CSALGNGNTIYF. The DNA for the CDR3 is TGCAGTGCTTTGGGGAATGGAAACACCATATATTTT.

This clonotype was seen only a few times. The V call is TRBV18, the J call TRBJ2-7; D ambiguous. The V end lost 0 bases, the J end lost 6 bases, and 6 bases lay between the germline ends. This CDR3 comprises 12 residues. Germline assignment: CDR1 KGHSH and CDR2 LQKENI. CDR3 in amino acids: CASSPPKREQYF. Written as DNA, the CDR3 is TGTGCCAGCTCACCACCGAAACGCGAGCAGTACTTC.

This clonotype was detected a few times. The V gene is TRBV20-1, the J gene TRBJ2-1; no clear D. The CDR3 loop spans 12 amino acids. V was trimmed by 6 bases and J by 6 bases, leaving 12 bases between them. Germline V gives CDR1 DFQATT, CDR2 SNEGSKA (reference sequence). This chain's CDR3 is CSARSGLNEQFF. In nucleotides, the CDR3 is TGCAGTGCCCGGTCTGGGCTCAATGAGCAGTTCTTC.

This clonotype has a count of ten or more. The J gene is TRBJ2-6, the V gene TRBV11-1, with 7 bases identical to TRBD2. The germline V gene has CDR1 SGHAT and CDR2 FQDESV (reference sequence). The CDR3 spans 15 residues. The V gene end was trimmed by 7 bases and the J gene end by 4 bases; junction bases not matched to a gene: 7. In nucleotides, the CDR3 is TGTGCCAGCACCCTGGGGAGGGCCGGGGCCAACGTCCTGACTTTC. Its protein product is CASTLGRAGANVLTF.

The rearrangement links TRBV7-3 to TRBJ2-5; D unresolved. Trimming pared 5 bases from V and 7 bases from J, leaving 14 bases between. The germline V gene has CDR1 SGHTA and CDR2 FQGTGA. The CDR3 has 13 amino acids. CDR3 in amino acids: CASSPPGSRTQYF. In DNA, the CDR3 is TGTGCCAGCAGCCCCCCTGGGTCTAGGACCCAGTACTTC.

This clonotype was seen only a few times. The chain carries TRBV7-8 and TRBJ2-1, with a possible D match to TRBD2 (5 bases). The germline V gene has CDR1 SGHVS and CDR2 FQNEAQ. The CDR3 is 13 residues long. Trimming took 8 bases from V and 3 from J, leaving 11 bases between them. The CDR3 loop reads CASGRERYNEQFF. The CDR3 DNA sequence: TGTGCCAGCGGGAGAGAGCGCTACAATGAGCAGTTCTTC.

This clonotype was seen ten or more times. The chain carries TRBV3-1 and TRBJ1-1; D is possibly TRBD1 (6 bases). The CDR3 sequence is 16 residues long. V gave up 1 base and J gave up 0 bases, with 12 bases separating them. The germline V gene encodes CDR1 LGHDT and CDR2 YNNKEL (reference sequence). CDR3 nucleotides: TGTGCCAGCAGCCAAGTGGGAGGGGGGCTGAACACTGAAGCTTTCTTT. This encodes CASSQVGGGLNTEAFF.

This clonotype showed up just a few times. This chain links TRBV7-3 with TRBJ1-3; D is unresolved. This CDR3 is 15 amino acids long. V was pared by 0 bases and J by 0 bases, with 6 bases between. Germline V gene data show CDR1 as SGHTA and CDR2 as FQGTGA. This CDR3 is CASSLTVGSGNTIYF. CDR3 coding DNA: TGTGCCAGCAGCTTAACGGTGGGCTCTGGAAACACCATATATTTT.

The chain employs TRBV28 and TRBJ2-1, with 9 bases matching TRBD2. The CDR3 extends over 16 amino acids. Germline CDR1 is MDHEN and CDR2 is SYDVKM. Trimming took 3 bases from V and 2 from J; bases not matched to a gene: 5. The CDR3 loop is CASSFASSGTYNEQFF. The CDR3 nucleotides are TGTGCCAGCAGTTTTGCATCTAGCGGGACCTACAATGAGCAGTTCTTC. Full variable domain (missing parts from reference TRBV28 and TRBJ2-1): DVKVTQSSRYLVKRTGEKVFLECVQDMDHENMFWYRQDPGLGLRLIYFSYDVKMKEKGDIPEGYSVSREKKERFSLILESASTNQTSMYLCASSFASSGTYNEQFFGPGTRLTVL.